This entry is about one T cell receptor (beta chain). This sample was included in a study of cytomegalovirus exposure and HLA in healthy donors. The PCR had 60 Vbeta and 13 Jbeta primers. The data were produced by immunoSEQ multiplex PCR, yet TCRdb's version contains in-frame clones alone and is incomplete. The table lists over 85,000 clones, 75% to 80% of them singletons. The ends lost 5 bases at V and 2 bases at J; junction bases unmatched: 4. The length of the CDR3 is 14 residues. Per germline, CDR1 MDHEN and CDR2 SYDVKM. This TCR derives from a woman aged 25 to 45 in good health and CMV-seronegative. The chain is built from TRBV28 and TRBJ2-7, with 9 bases matching TRBD2. Sequenced: PBMCs. CDR3 DNA sequence: TGTGCCAGCAGTCTGAGCGGGGGGACCTACGAGCAGTACTTC. Protein: CASSLSGGTYEQYF. Complete variable domain (other parts from reference TRBV28 and TRBJ2-7): DVKVTQSSRYLVKRTGEKVFLECVQDMDHENMFWYRQDPGLGLRLIYFSYDVKMKEKGDIPEGYSVSREKKERFSLILESASTNQTSMYLCASSLSGGTYEQYFGPGTRLTVT.